This TCR beta chain was retrieved from a study of blood T cell repertoires in COVID-19. Study as a whole: Nucleic acid was either cDNA or gDNA, and it came from T cells, B-cell-depleted T cells, or PBMCs.

Data came from immunoSEQ multiplex PCR; TCRdb stores just in-frame clones and leaves some out. In the table there are a few hundred thousand clones, roughly 90% of which are singletons. This CDR3 is 16 amino acids long. V was cut by 1 base and J by 4 bases, with 17 bases left in between. Germline CDR1 and CDR2: SGHRS and YFSETQ. V gene TRBV5-1 combines with J gene TRBJ1-2, with D possibly being TRBD1 (6 bases). The source material was PBMCs or T cells enriched from blood (not recorded which). This sequence was found in a woman aged 45-60 years who had been exposed to COVID-19. The CDR3 region is CASSLRGDTIFYGYTF. In DNA form, the CDR3 reads TGCGCCAGCAGCTTGAGAGGGGACACGATCTTCTATGGCTACACCTTC. The entire variable domain, with the rest obtained from reference TRBV5-1 and TRBJ1-2, is as follows: KAGVTQTPRYLIKTRGQQVTLSCSPISGHRSVSWYQQTPGQGLQFLFEYFSETQRNKGNFPGRFSGRQFSNSRSEMNVSTLELGDSALYLCASSLRGDTIFYGYTFGSGTRLTVV.